Listed below are T cell receptor beta chains from one sample, sequenced in a study of CD8 T cells in ankylosing spondylitis. TCRdb recomputed calls from the 5' RACE reads with MiXCR, one row per CDR3 protein. The sample contains 7,500 to 10,000 distinct CDR3 sequences, around 6% of which appear only once. The sequenced sample was blood, either unsorted or a sorted T cell fraction (not recorded which). The receptors derive from a female donor with ankylosing spondylitis or in good health (not recorded which). The CDR3 runs from the conserved cysteine through the conserved F or W. D genes are given only for firm matches. Only part of the rows carry a size: once, few, many, or a class if the clone is expanded.

v_gene	d_gene	j_gene	abundance	CDR3aa	CDR3nt
TRBV9	TRBD2	TRBJ2-7	medium-sized	CASSVGGLVRVHEQYF	TGTGCCAGCAGCGTAGGAGGACTAGTCCGGGTCCACGAGCAGTACTTC
TRBV9	.	TRBJ2-7	many	CASSVGGVLEEQYF	TGTGCCAGCAGCGTAGGAGGGGTTCTTGAAGAGCAGTACTTC
TRBV9	.	TRBJ2-5	few	CASSVVVGSQETQYF	TGTGCCAGCAGCGTAGTTGTCGGGTCCCAAGAGACCCAGTACTTC
TRBV9	.	TRBJ1-1	medium-sized	CASSGHENTEAFF	TGTGCCAGCAGCGGCCATGAGAACACTGAAGCTTTCTTT
TRBV9	.	TRBJ2-3	few	CASSVGEWHTDTQYF	TGTGCCAGCAGCGTAGGGGAGTGGCACACAGATACGCAGTATTTT
TRBV9	TRBD2	TRBJ2-1	few	CASTQSSPGLAGTRSYNEQFF	TGTGCCAGCACCCAATCTTCACCGGGACTAGCGGGAACTCGCTCCTACAATGAGCAGTTCTTC
TRBV9	.	TRBJ2-3	many	CASSVALAPSTDTQYF	TGTGCCAGCAGCGTAGCCCTAGCGCCTAGCACAGATACGCAGTATTTT
TRBV9	.	TRBJ1-1	many	CASSGGGTNTEAFF	TGTGCCAGCAGCGGGGGCGGGACGAACACTGAAGCTTTCTTT
TRBV9	.	TRBJ1-2	many	CASSYAGRYTF	TGTGCCAGCAGCTACGCGGGACGCTACACCTTC
TRBV9	TRBD1	TRBJ2-1	.	CASSVQGAYNEQFF	TGTGCCAGCAGCGTCCAGGGGGCGTACAATGAGCAGTTCTTC
TRBV9	.	TRBJ2-7	medium-sized	CASSVHASDYEQYF	TGTGCCAGCAGCGTACATGCTAGCGACTACGAGCAGTACTTC
TRBV9	.	TRBJ2-1	many	CASSVQDSLDEQFF	TGTGCCAGCAGCGTGCAGGACTCCCTCGATGAGCAGTTCTTC
TRBV9	TRBD2	TRBJ2-3	.	CASSPGLAGDTQYF	TGTGCCAGCAGCCCGGGACTAGCGGGAGATACGCAGTATTTT
TRBV9	TRBD2	TRBJ2-2	many	CASSEGLPPGELFF	TGTGCCAGCAGCGAGGGACTACCCCCCGGGGAGCTGTTTTTT
TRBV9	.	TRBJ2-4	many	CASSARGENIQYF	TGTGCCAGCAGCGCTAGGGGGGAAAACATTCAGTACTTC
TRBV9	TRBD1	TRBJ2-3	medium-sized	CASSGTGATDTQYF	TGTGCCAGCAGCGGGACAGGGGCCACAGATACGCAGTATTTT
TRBV9	.	TRBJ2-2	many	CASSANPTGVSTGELFF	TGTGCCAGCAGCGCAAACCCGACAGGAGTAAGCACCGGGGAGCTGTTTTTT
TRBV9	TRBD2	TRBJ2-3	many	CASSTSGTSADTQYF	TGTGCCAGCAGCACTTCCGGGACTAGCGCAGATACGCAGTATTTT
TRBV9	TRBD2	TRBJ2-2	many	CASSVAGGNTGELFF	TGTGCCAGCAGCGTCGCGGGGGGGAACACCGGGGAGCTGTTTTTT
TRBV9	TRBD2	TRBJ2-3	many	CASSEAGGSTDTQYF	TGTGCCAGCAGCGAAGCGGGAGGGAGCACAGATACGCAGTATTTT
TRBV9	TRBD2	TRBJ2-7	.	CASGGTSGGQEQYF	TGTGCCAGCGGCGGGACTAGCGGGGGGCAAGAGCAGTACTTC
TRBV9	.	TRBJ1-1	many	CASSGPGGTEAFF	TGTGCCAGCAGCGGACCGGGAGGAACTGAAGCTTTCTTT
TRBV9	.	TRBJ1-4	many	CASSVVSGSTNEKLFF	TGTGCCAGCAGCGTAGTGAGTGGATCAACTAATGAAAAACTGTTTTTT
TRBV9	.	TRBJ2-1	many	CASSVAARTPEQFF	TGTGCCAGCAGCGTAGCTGCCCGGACCCCGGAGCAGTTCTTC
TRBV9	.	TRBJ2-3	.	CASSVDITGGTDTQYF	TGTGCCAGCAGCGTAGACATTACCGGGGGCACAGATACGCAGTATTTT
TRBV9	.	TRBJ2-1	many	CASSSLGNEQFF	TGTGCCAGCAGCTCCCTTGGGAATGAGCAGTTCTTC
TRBV9	.	TRBJ2-3	once	CASSGLAHTDTQYF	TGTGCCAGCAGCGGACTGGCACACACAGATACGCAGTATTTT
TRBV29-1	TRBD1	TRBJ2-7	medium-sized	CSVEGQNSYEQYF	TGCAGCGTCGAGGGACAGAACTCCTACGAGCAGTACTTC
TRBV9	.	TRBJ2-6	many	CASSDGSGANVLTF	TGTGCCAGCAGCGACGGCTCTGGGGCCAACGTCCTGACTTTC
TRBV9	TRBD2	TRBJ2-3	.	CASSGAGGLGDTQYF	TGTGCCAGCAGCGGAGCGGGGGGGTTAGGAGATACGCAGTATTTT
TRBV9	.	TRBJ2-7	medium-sized	CASSPNSGEQYF	TGTGCCAGCAGCCCTAACTCGGGCGAGCAGTACTTC
TRBV9	.	TRBJ2-1	many	CASSMGRGALNEQFF	TGTGCCAGCAGCATGGGGCGGGGAGCTCTCAATGAGCAGTTCTTC
TRBV9	TRBD2	TRBJ2-1	many	CASRPSPAGASNEQFF	TGTGCCAGCAGGCCATCTCCAGCGGGGGCCTCCAATGAGCAGTTCTTC
TRBV24-1	TRBD2	TRBJ2-7	few	CVQREGRYEQYF	TGTGTTCAGCGGGAGGGCCGGTACGAGCAGTACTTC
TRBV9	.	TRBJ2-3	.	CASSARGAGTDTQYF	TGTGCCAGCAGCGCCCGGGGTGCGGGCACAGATACGCAGTATTTT
TRBV9	.	TRBJ1-1	medium-sized	CASSVGAGGEKAFF	TGTGCCAGCAGCGTAGGGGCAGGAGGAGAGAAAGCTTTCTTT
TRBV9	.	TRBJ2-3	medium-sized	CASSVGGGYPTDTQYF	TGTGCCAGCAGCGTAGGGGGCGGATATCCAACAGATACGCAGTATTTT
TRBV9	TRBD1	TRBJ2-7	.	CASSAVDRGPYEQYF	TGTGCCAGCAGCGCGGTTGACAGGGGGCCTTACGAGCAGTACTTC
TRBV9	.	TRBJ1-2	medium-sized	CASAAGSEGYTF	TGTGCCAGCGCGGCGGGGTCGGAGGGCTACACCTTC
TRBV9	.	TRBJ2-5	many	CASSGETQYF	TGTGCCAGCAGCGGAGAGACCCAGTACTTC
TRBV9	.	TRBJ1-1	many	CASSPPGGEGTEAFF	TGTGCCAGCAGCCCTCCCGGGGGGGAAGGCACTGAAGCTTTCTTT
TRBV9	TRBD2	TRBJ2-3	many	CASSARLAGGLSSTDTQYF	TGTGCCAGCAGCGCCCGACTAGCGGGGGGGCTATCTAGCACAGATACGCAGTATTTT
TRBV9	TRBD2	TRBJ2-1	medium-sized	CASGTSGDYYNEQFF	TGTGCCAGCGGGACTAGCGGGGATTATTACAATGAGCAGTTCTTC
TRBV9	.	TRBJ2-1	few	CASSGGNEQFF	TGTGCCAGCAGCGGGGGGAATGAGCAGTTCTTC
TRBV9	.	TRBJ2-2	many	CASSGKTGRELFF	TGTGCCAGCAGCGGGAAAACAGGCCGGGAGCTGTTTTTT
TRBV9	TRBD1	TRBJ2-7	many	CASSVGTGPYEQYF	TGTGCCAGCAGCGTAGGGACAGGGCCCTACGAGCAGTACTTC
TRBV9	.	TRBJ1-6	.	CASSALSGMAYNSPLHF	TGTGCCAGCAGCGCCCTTTCGGGGATGGCATATAATTCACCCCTCCACTTT
TRBV9	.	TRBJ2-7	medium-sized	CASSVAAHREGLYEQYF	TGTGCCAGCAGCGTAGCTGCCCACAGGGAGGGCCTTTACGAGCAGTACTTC
TRBV9	TRBD2	TRBJ2-3	many	CASSAGTSGSTDTQYF	TGTGCCAGCAGCGCGGGGACTAGCGGCAGCACAGATACGCAGTATTTT
TRBV9	TRBD2	TRBJ2-1	many	CASSPSGGTYNEQFF	TGTGCCAGCAGCCCTAGCGGGGGGACCTACAATGAGCAGTTCTTC
TRBV9	.	TRBJ1-1	many	CASSDGFRAEAFF	TGTGCCAGCAGCGACGGGTTTAGGGCTGAAGCTTTCTTT
TRBV9	.	TRBJ2-2	many	CASSVVGANTGELFF	TGTGCCAGCAGCGTAGTTGGGGCGAACACCGGGGAGCTGTTTTTT
TRBV9	.	TRBJ2-5	many	CASSAGGVQETQYF	TGTGCCAGCAGCGCGGGGGGCGTACAAGAGACCCAGTACTTC
TRBV9	.	TRBJ1-5	many	CASSVGSINQPQHF	TGTGCCAGCAGCGTAGGCAGTATCAATCAGCCCCAGCATTTT
TRBV9	TRBD1	TRBJ1-2	many	CASSAGGGASGGYTF	TGTGCCAGCAGCGCAGGGGGGGGCGCATCAGGAGGCTACACCTTC
TRBV9	.	TRBJ2-1	few	CASSAWGEDEQFF	TGTGCCAGCAGCGCGTGGGGCGAGGATGAGCAGTTCTTC